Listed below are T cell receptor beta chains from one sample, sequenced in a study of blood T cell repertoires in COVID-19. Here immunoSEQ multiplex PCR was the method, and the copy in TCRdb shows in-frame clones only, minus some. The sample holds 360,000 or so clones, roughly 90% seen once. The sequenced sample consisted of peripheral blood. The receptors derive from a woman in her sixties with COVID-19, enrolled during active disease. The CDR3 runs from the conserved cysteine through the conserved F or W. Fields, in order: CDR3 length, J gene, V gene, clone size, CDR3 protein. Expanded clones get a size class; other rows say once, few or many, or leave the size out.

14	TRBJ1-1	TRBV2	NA	CASRDDRAAAEAFF
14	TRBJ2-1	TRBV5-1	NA	CASSLGGAHNEQFF
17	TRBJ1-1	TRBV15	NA	CATSRDTRQGLTREAFF
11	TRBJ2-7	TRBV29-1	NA	CSARHSYEQYF
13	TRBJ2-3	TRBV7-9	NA	CASSLGAVDTQYF
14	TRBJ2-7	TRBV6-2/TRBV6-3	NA	CASSPGGVFYEQYF
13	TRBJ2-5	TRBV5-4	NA	CASSLGTKETQYF
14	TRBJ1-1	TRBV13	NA	CASSLAPGNTEAFF
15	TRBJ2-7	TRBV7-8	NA	CATRSQTSEASEQYF
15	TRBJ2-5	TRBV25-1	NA	CASSDPGQGKETQYF
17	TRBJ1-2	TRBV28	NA	CASSFLPGQASNYGYTF
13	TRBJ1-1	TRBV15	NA	CATSRDTQGARGF
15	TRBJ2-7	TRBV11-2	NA	CASSSSGGPSYEQYF
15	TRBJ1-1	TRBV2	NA	CASRDREAMNTEAFF
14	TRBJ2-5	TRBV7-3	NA	CASSLNDRWGTQYF
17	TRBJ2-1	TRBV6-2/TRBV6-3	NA	CASSWNQRAGRHNEQFF
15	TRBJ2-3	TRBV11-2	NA	CASSLARVGTDTQYF
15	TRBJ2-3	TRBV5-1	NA	CASSPLERGGSTQYF
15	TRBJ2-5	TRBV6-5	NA	CASSYSAGGGETQYF
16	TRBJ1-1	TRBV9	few	CASSVSGTVRNTEAFF
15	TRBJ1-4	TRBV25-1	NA	CASSPRTVGNEKLFF
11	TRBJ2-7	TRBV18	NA	CASSNNYEQYF
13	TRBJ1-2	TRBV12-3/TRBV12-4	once	CASSASGTNGYTF
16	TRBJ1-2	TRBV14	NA	CASSRRDSLSLYGYTF
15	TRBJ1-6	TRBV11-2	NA	CASSWRQGRGSPLHF
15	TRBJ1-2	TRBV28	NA	CASSKGGTGGSGYTF
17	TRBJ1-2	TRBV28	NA	CASSLAGGQGGSYGYTF
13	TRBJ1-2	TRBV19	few	CASSIERGNGYTF
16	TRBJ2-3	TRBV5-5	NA	CASSPSSGGSTDTQYF
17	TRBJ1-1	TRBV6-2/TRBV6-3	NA	CASSYSGPGQGTEEAFF
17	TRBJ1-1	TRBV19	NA	CASSESWDRGPYTEAFF